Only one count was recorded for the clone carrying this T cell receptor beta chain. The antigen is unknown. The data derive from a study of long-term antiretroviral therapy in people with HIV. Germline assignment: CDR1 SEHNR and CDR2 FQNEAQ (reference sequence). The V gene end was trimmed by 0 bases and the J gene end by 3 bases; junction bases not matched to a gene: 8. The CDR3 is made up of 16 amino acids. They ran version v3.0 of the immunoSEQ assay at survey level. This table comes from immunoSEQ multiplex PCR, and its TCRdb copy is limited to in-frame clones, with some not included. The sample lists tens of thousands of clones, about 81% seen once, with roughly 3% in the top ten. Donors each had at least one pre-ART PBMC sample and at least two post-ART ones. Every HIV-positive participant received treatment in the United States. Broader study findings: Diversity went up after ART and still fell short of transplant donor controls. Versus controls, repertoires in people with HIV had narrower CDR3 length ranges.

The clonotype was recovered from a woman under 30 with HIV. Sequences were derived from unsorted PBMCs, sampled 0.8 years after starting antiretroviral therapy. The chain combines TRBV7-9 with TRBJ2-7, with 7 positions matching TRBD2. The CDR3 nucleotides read TGTGCCAGCAGCTTAGCGCGCGGCGGGAGATACTACGAGCAGTACTTC. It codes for CASSLARGGRYYEQYF.